The next 26 T cell receptor beta chains were all read from a single sample in a study of blood T cell repertoires in COVID-19. TCRdb's copy holds only in-frame clones and misses some; the assay was immunoSEQ multiplex PCR. Here the sample spans 35,000 to 45,000 clones, roughly 84% being singletons. Sequencing was carried out using peripheral blood. These TCRs come from an elderly woman with acute or convalescent COVID-19.

With respect to this clone: One end of the junction varies from germline; a read error may be responsible. The V and J genes are TRBV3-1 (or the pseudogene TRBV3-2) and TRBJ2-3; 8 nucleotides line up with TRBD2. The CDR3 length is 14 residues. Germline lookup yields CDR1 LGHDT and CDR2 YNNKEL (reference sequence). This CDR3 reads CASSVRTSKDTQYF. The DNA for the CDR3 is TGTGCCAGCAGCGTTCGGACTAGCAAAGATACGCAGTATTTT.

This sequence joins TRBV6-5 and TRBJ1-1; D uncertain. CDR3 size: 13 residues. The germline V gene encodes CDR1 MNHEY and CDR2 SVGAGI. The V end lost 7 bases, the J end lost 11 bases, and 20 bases lay between the germline ends. The CDR3 nucleotides are TGTGCCAGCACACCCTTTAGGGCGGGTCGGGCTTTCTTT. This sequence encodes CASTPFRAGRAFF.

This chain connects TRBV11-2 to TRBJ2-5; TRBD2 matches 8 bases. Germline V CDR1 and CDR2: SGHAT, FQNNGV. CDR3 size: 15 residues. Trimming removed 7 bases from V and 3 bases from J; junction bases left unmatched: 10. The CDR3 sequence: CASTRGGTAKETQYF. CDR3 nucleotide sequence: TGTGCCAGCACCCGCGGGGGGACCGCTAAAGAGACCCAGTACTTC.

The chain recombines TRBV4-1 with TRBJ2-7; D unclear. V lost 3 bases and J lost 0, with 6 bases in between. The CDR3 contains 13 residues. CDR1 and CDR2 from the germline V gene are MGHRA and YSYEKL. The CDR3: CASSQRISYEQYF. The CDR3 region has the DNA TGCGCCAGCAGCCAGCGGATCTCCTACGAGCAGTACTTC.

This clone was recorded only once. This chain connects TRBV2 to TRBJ1-2; 11 nucleotides line up with TRBD1. J lost 8 bases, V lost 5 bases, and 13 bases had no gene match. The CDR3 is 16 residues long. CDR1 and CDR2 from the germline V gene are SNHLY and FYNNEI. This CDR3 reads CASSIQGGGTGGGYTF. The CDR3 nucleotides are TGTGCCAGCAGTATCCAAGGAGGAGGGACAGGGGGAGGCTACACCTTC.

V is TRBV28 and J is TRBJ2-6, with D possibly being TRBD1 (6 bases). Germline loops: CDR1 MDHEN, CDR2 SYDVKM. The CDR3 is 15 residues long. V lost 5 bases to trimming and J lost 0 bases, with 8 bases between them. The CDR3: CASSPGASGANVLTF. As DNA, the CDR3 is TGTGCCAGCAGTCCAGGGGCCTCTGGGGCCAACGTCCTGACTTTC.

V and J are TRBV4-1 and TRBJ2-3; 12 bases are a match to TRBD2. The CDR3 runs to 18 residues. Losses at the gene ends were 0 bases for V and 3 bases for J; bases not matched to a gene: 7. Germline values: CDR1 MGHRA, CDR2 YSYEKL. The CDR3, as DNA: TGCGCCAGCAGCCAAGATCCCCTAGCGGGAGGGGGTACAGATACGCAGTATTTT. Translation: CASSQDPLAGGGTDTQYF.

This chain joins TRBV12-3 or TRBV12-4 and TRBJ1-1; no definite D call. Trimming took off 3 bases at V and 1 base at J, with 6 bases between the two ends. The CDR3 is made up of 13 amino acids. This CDR3 is CASSLAENTEAFF. The CDR3 region has the DNA TGTGCCAGCAGTTTGGCGGAGAACACTGAAGCTTTCTTT.

The rearrangement joins TRBV14 to TRBJ2-3; 9 bases are shared with TRBD2. This CDR3 is built from 16 residues. Germline CDR1 is SGHDN and CDR2 is FVKESK. V was clipped by 3 bases and J by 9 bases; unmatched bases: 13. As DNA, the CDR3 is TGTGCCAGCAGCCAGGGCTCGGGACTAGCCGCCCTCACGCAGTATTTT. Translating gives CASSQGSGLAALTQYF.

V is TRBV18 and J is TRBJ1-3, with TRBD1 as a possible D gene (6 bases). The length of the CDR3 is 14 residues. CDR1 is KGHSH and CDR2 is LQKENI in the germline V gene. V shed 1 base and J shed 7 bases, with 11 bases lying between them. CDR3 coding DNA: TGTGCCAGCTCACCACAGGGGACATCCAACACCATATATTTT. Its translation: CASSPQGTSNTIYF.

There are a few counts of this clone. The chain uses TRBV24-1 and TRBJ2-2, with 8 bases fitting TRBD1. V lost 7 bases and J lost 5; bases outside the gene matches: 2. Germline CDR1 and CDR2: KGHDR and SFDVKD. CDR3 length: 13 amino acids. CDR3 in amino acids: CATRDRATGELFF. The DNA of the CDR3 is TGTGCCACCAGGGACAGGGCTACCGGGGAGCTGTTTTTT.

The chain uses TRBV4-1 and TRBJ2-1, with 11 bases matching TRBD1. The ends lost 4 bases at V and 6 bases at J; junction bases unmatched: 8. This CDR3 is built from 16 residues. Per the germline V gene, CDR1 is MGHRA and CDR2 is YSYEKL. DNA for the CDR3: TGCGCCAGCAGCCGGGCCGGGACAGGGGGTTTCAATGAGCAGTTCTTC. Translation gives CASSRAGTGGFNEQFF.

The V gene is TRBV6-5, the J gene TRBJ2-3; TRBD2 matches 8 bases. This CDR3 has 16 amino acids. The J segment lost 2 bases and the V segment lost 1 base, leaving 5 bases of the junction unmatched. The germline gives CDR1 MNHEY, CDR2 SVGAGI. CDR3 sequence: CASSYFIAGTTDTQYF. The CDR3 region has the DNA TGTGCCAGCAGTTACTTTATAGCGGGAACCACAGATACGCAGTATTTT.

The chain carries TRBV25-1 and TRBJ1-1; 7 bases map to TRBD1. V trimming: 6 bases; J trimming: 3 bases; junction bases outside the gene matches: 7. This CDR3 spans 14 amino acids. From germline, CDR1 is MGHDK and CDR2 SYGVNS. The CDR3 region has the DNA TGTGCCAGCAGCCAAAGGACAGGTTACACTGAAGCTTTCTTT. Its translation is CASSQRTGYTEAFF.

This clone was observed a few times. The V and J genes are TRBV5-6 and TRBJ1-6; 8 nucleotides align to TRBD1. Germline CDR1 and CDR2: SGHDT and YYEEEE. The CDR3 has 14 amino acids. With 1 base clipped from V and 9 bases from J, the junction kept 3 bases outside the gene matches. The CDR3 loop is CASSLLQGGSPLHF. Here the CDR3 DNA reads TGTGCCAGCAGCTTGTTACAGGGGGGTTCACCCCTCCACTTT.

This rearrangement joins TRBV24-1 to TRBJ2-1; perhaps TRBD1 as D (5 bases). The CDR3 spans 13 residues. Deletions cut 7 bases from V and 3 bases from J, with 9 bases between. Germline CDR1 and CDR2: KGHDR and SFDVKD. This CDR3 is CATRDTNYNEQFF. CDR3 in DNA: TGTGCCACCAGGGACACGAACTACAATGAGCAGTTCTTC.

The rearrangement joins TRBV7-2 to TRBJ2-1, with D maybe TRBD2 (5 bases). There are 15 residues in the CDR3. Trimming cost V 5 bases and J 4 bases, with 15 bases left between them. Germline lookup yields CDR1 SGHTA and CDR2 FQGNSA. The DNA of the CDR3 is TGTGCCAGCAGCCCACTCGGGGTGGGTTACAATGAGCAGTTCTTC. This sequence encodes CASSPLGVGYNEQFF. Complete variable domain (other parts from reference TRBV7-2 and TRBJ2-1): GAGVSQSPSNKVTEKGKDVELRCDPISGHTALYWYRQSLGQGLEFLIYFQGNSAPDKSGLPSDRFSAERTGGSVSTLTIQRTQQEDSAVYLCASSPLGVGYNEQFFGPGTRLTVL.

V usage is TRBV5-1 and J usage is TRBJ1-2; D gene ambiguous. With 7 bases removed from V and 2 bases from J, the gap between germline ends came to 12 bases. The CDR3 spans 13 residues. Per germline, CDR1 SGHRS and CDR2 YFSETQ. The CDR3 protein is CASGTEGNYGYTF. The CDR3 DNA reads as TGCGCCAGCGGCACGGAGGGAAACTATGGCTACACCTTC. The entire variable domain, with the rest obtained from reference TRBV5-1 and TRBJ1-2, is as follows: KAGVTQTPRYLIKTRGQQVTLSCSPISGHRSVSWYQQTPGQGLQFLFEYFSETQRNKGNFPGRFSGRQFSNSRSEMNVSTLELGDSALYLCASGTEGNYGYTFGSGTRLTVV.

The J gene is TRBJ2-3, the V gene TRBV15, with D hard to call. There are 15 residues in the CDR3. V lost 2 bases and J lost 6, with 15 bases in between. Per the germline V gene, CDR1 is LNHNV and CDR2 is YYDKDF (reference sequence). The CDR3 coding sequence is TGTGCCACCAGCAGATTCCGTCTAGACGCCGATACGCAGTATTTT. This sequence encodes CATSRFRLDADTQYF.

This sequence joins TRBV14 and TRBJ2-5, with TRBD1 identical over 8 bases. V trimming: 5 bases; J trimming: 5 bases; junction bases outside the gene matches: 4. Per germline, CDR1 SGHDN and CDR2 FVKESK. The CDR3 runs to 13 residues. CDR3 sequence reads: CASSVRQGETQYF. Written as DNA, the CDR3 is TGTGCCAGCAGCGTTCGACAGGGGGAGACCCAGTACTTC.

J is TRBJ2-1 and V is TRBV7-2; 11 nucleotides match TRBD2. With V trimmed by 6 bases and J by 4 bases, 5 bases remained unmatched. The CDR3 is 15 amino acids. Germline CDR1 reads SGHTA; CDR2 reads FQGNSA. This CDR3 is CASRFGTSGYNEQFF. The CDR3 region has the DNA TGTGCCAGCAGATTCGGGACTAGCGGATACAATGAGCAGTTCTTC.

A single count supports this clone. The chain has TRBV5-8 and TRBJ2-1; 8 bases agree with TRBD1. Unmatched junction bases numbered 6, after V lost 7 bases and J lost 0 bases. Germline loops: CDR1 SGHTS, CDR2 YDEGEE. This CDR3 is built from 15 residues. The CDR3 spells CASCQGASSYNEQFF. In DNA form, the CDR3 reads TGTGCCAGCTGTCAGGGGGCGAGCTCCTACAATGAGCAGTTCTTC.

This clone was picked up one time. J is TRBJ1-1 and V is TRBV6-1; D is unclear. V lost 2 bases and J lost 4, with 5 bases in between. The CDR3 has 12 residues. Germline CDR1 MNHNS, CDR2 SASEGT. The CDR3 nucleotides are TGTGCCAGCAGTGAATACGGCACTGAAGCTTTCTTT. It translates to CASSEYGTEAFF.

V is TRBV5-1 and J is TRBJ1-4; D unresolved. Germline values: CDR1 SGHRS, CDR2 YFSETQ. The V gene lost 0 bases and the J gene lost 4 bases, with 10 bases spanning the gap. The CDR3 is 15 amino acids. The DNA of the CDR3 is TGCGCCAGCAGCTTGGCCGCACAAATTAATGAAAAACTGTTTTTT. It specifies CASSLAAQINEKLFF.

V is TRBV6-6 and J is TRBJ2-4, with 7 bases fitting TRBD1. CDR1 MNHNY and CDR2 SVGAGI come from the germline V gene (reference sequence). J lost 1 base, V lost 7 bases, and 7 bases had no gene match. The CDR3 spans 15 residues. This CDR3 reads CASKETGLAKNIQYF. In nucleotides, the CDR3 is TGTGCCAGCAAGGAGACAGGGTTGGCCAAAAACATTCAGTACTTC.

The V call is TRBV7-9, the J call TRBJ2-4, with D maybe TRBD2 (5 bases). The CDR3 runs 16 residues. Deletions cut 5 bases from V and 1 base from J, with 15 bases between. Germline CDR1 reads SEHNR; CDR2 reads FQNEAQ (reference sequence). CDR3 sequence: CASSTSSGLAKNIQYF. Here the CDR3 DNA reads TGTGCCAGCAGCACCAGTTCGGGGTTGGCCAAAAACATTCAGTACTTC.